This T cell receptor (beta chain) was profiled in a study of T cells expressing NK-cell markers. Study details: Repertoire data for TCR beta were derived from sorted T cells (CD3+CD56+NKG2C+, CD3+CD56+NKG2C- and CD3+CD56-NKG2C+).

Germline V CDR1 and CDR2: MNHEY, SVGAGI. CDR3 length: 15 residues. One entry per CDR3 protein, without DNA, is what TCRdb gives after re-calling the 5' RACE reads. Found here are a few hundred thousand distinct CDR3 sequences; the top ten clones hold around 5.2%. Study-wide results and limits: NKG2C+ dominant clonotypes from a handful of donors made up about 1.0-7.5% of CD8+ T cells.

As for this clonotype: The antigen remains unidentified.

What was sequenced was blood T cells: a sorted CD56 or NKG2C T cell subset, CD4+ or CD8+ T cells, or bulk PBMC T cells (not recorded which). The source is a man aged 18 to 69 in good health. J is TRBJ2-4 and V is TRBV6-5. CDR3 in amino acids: CASSYSARTKNIQYF.